Listed below are T cell receptor beta chains from one sample, sequenced in a study of cytomegalovirus exposure and HLA in healthy donors. The method was immunoSEQ multiplex PCR; TCRdb's version includes in-frame clones alone and lacks a portion of them. The sample consists of some 64,000 clones, approximately 97% of them appearing once. Sequencing was carried out using PBMCs. These receptors were taken from a woman under 30 in good health and CMV-seropositive. Both conserved end residues are part of each CDR3. A D gene is named only where the DNA matches it firmly. The size field is filled for only some rows; it gives once, few, many or a size class.

D gene,clone size,V gene,J gene,CDR3 DNA,CDR3 protein
NA,NA,TRBV25-1,TRBJ2-7,TGTGCCAGCAGTGAATTGCGGACAAACTACGAGCAGTACTTC,CASSELRTNYEQYF
NA,NA,TRBV27,TRBJ1-3,TGTGCCAGCAGTCCGACAGTGTCTGGAAACACCATATATTTT,CASSPTVSGNTIYF
TRBD2,NA,TRBV19,TRBJ2-1,TGTGCCAGTAGTAGGCGGGGGGGTAGCTCCTACAATGAGCAGTTCTTC,CASSRRGGSSYNEQFF
NA,NA,TRBV27,TRBJ2-7,TGTGCCATCCGAACGGGGTCGAGCTCCTACGAGCAGTACTTC,CAIRTGSSSYEQYF
NA,once,TRBV27,TRBJ1-1,TGTGCCAGCAGTTTATCCCGCAGTCATGAAGCTTTCTTT,CASSLSRSHEAFF
NA,NA,TRBV28,TRBJ1-5,TGTGCCAGCAGTTTCATCCAGGGGTCTAATCAGCCCCAGCATTTT,CASSFIQGSNQPQHF
NA,NA,TRBV27,TRBJ1-1,TGTGCCAGCAGGGGGCGGGGATCGGCTGAAGCTTTCTTT,CASRGRGSAEAFF
NA,NA,TRBV27,TRBJ1-5,TGTGCCAGCAGTTTACAGGGGAGGGATCAGCCCCAGCATTTT,CASSLQGRDQPQHF
TRBD2,NA,TRBV5-1,TRBJ2-1,TGCGCCAGCAGCTTGGCCGCGGGACTAGCGGGACTTAATGAGCAGTTCTTC,CASSLAAGLAGLNEQFF
NA,NA,TRBV9,TRBJ2-1,TGTGCCAGCAGCGTAGAGGAGGGCCAAAAATACAATGAGCAGTTCTTC,CASSVEEGQKYNEQFF
TRBD2,NA,TRBV7-3,TRBJ2-3,TGTGCCAGCAGCCCGGCCGGGACGGGGGGGAAGACGCAGTATTTT,CASSPAGTGGKTQYF
TRBD2,NA,TRBV5-1,TRBJ2-1,TGCGCCAGCAGCCCCCAGACTAGCGGATATGAGCAGTTCTTC,CASSPQTSGYEQFF
TRBD1,NA,TRBV5-4,TRBJ2-7,TGTGCCAGCAGCTCGACCGGGACAGCAGAATACGAGCAGTACTTC,CASSSTGTAEYEQYF
TRBD1,NA,TRBV30,TRBJ1-2,TGTGCCTGGGGGACAGGAGTCAGTTACGGCTACACCTTC,CAWGTGVSYGYTF
TRBD2,NA,TRBV5-4,TRBJ2-7,TGTGCCAGCAGCTTGGAGCGGGGGTACTACGAGCAGTACTTC,CASSLERGYYEQYF
NA,NA,TRBV5-1,TRBJ1-1,TGCGCCAGCAGCCAATCACTCGGGACAAAGAACACTGAAGCTTTCTTT,CASSQSLGTKNTEAFF
NA,NA,TRBV6-5,TRBJ1-2,TGTGCCAGCAGTCGCGATGAGGACAGAAAATATGGCTACACCTTC,CASSRDEDRKYGYTF
TRBD1,NA,TRBV6-6,TRBJ2-7,TGTGCCAGCAGTTACTATCCACAGGGGGCTGGCGAGCAGTACTTC,CASSYYPQGAGEQYF
NA,NA,TRBV30,TRBJ1-2,TGTGCCTGGAGCCTCCCAGGGGACTATGGCTACACCTTC,CAWSLPGDYGYTF
NA,NA,TRBV2,TRBJ2-7,TGTGCCAGCATCCCCGGGATCCGCACCTACGAGCAGTACTTC,CASIPGIRTYEQYF
NA,NA,TRBV4-2,TRBJ2-5,TGTGCCAGCAGCCAAGTTCGGTTGGCAGGGCAAGAGACCCAGTACTTC,CASSQVRLAGQETQYF
TRBD2,NA,TRBV7-3,TRBJ2-7,TGTGCCAGCAGCCCGACTAGCGGGAGCTACGAGCAGTACTTC,CASSPTSGSYEQYF
TRBD1,NA,TRBV28,TRBJ1-2,TGTGCCAGCAGATTAAAACCCGGGACAGGGTGGACCTATGGCTACACCTTC,CASRLKPGTGWTYGYTF
NA,NA,TRBV28,TRBJ1-3,TGTGCCAGCAGCCATCAGGGAAGCGCTGGAAACACCATATATTTT,CASSHQGSAGNTIYF
TRBD2,NA,TRBV10-3,TRBJ2-1,TGTGCCATCAGTGAGGTCCTAGCGGGAGAGGGGATTCTGCAGTTCTTC,CAISEVLAGEGILQFF
TRBD1,NA,TRBV27,TRBJ2-3,TGTGCCAGCAGTTTACCAAGAACCCAGACAGGGGGCCTCACAGATACGCAGTATTTT,CASSLPRTQTGGLTDTQYF
NA,NA,TRBV9,TRBJ2-3,TGTGCCAGCAGCGTAGGCTACGGCACAGATACGCAGTATTTT,CASSVGYGTDTQYF
NA,once,TRBV28,TRBJ1-4,TGTGCCAGCAGGGTAGACACAGGGACCGAAAAACTGTTTTTT,CASRVDTGTEKLFF
TRBD2,NA,TRBV6-5,TRBJ2-1,TGTGCCAGCAGTTACTGGGGACTAGAAGACGGTGAGCAGTTCTTC,CASSYWGLEDGEQFF
NA,once,TRBV6-5,TRBJ2-1,TGTGCCAGCAGTTACTCAGGGGCGGAGCAGTTCTTC,CASSYSGAEQFF
NA,once,TRBV5-1,TRBJ2-2,TGCGCCAGCAGCTATGAAGGACAGTACACCGGGGAGCTGTTTTTT,CASSYEGQYTGELFF
NA,NA,TRBV6-5,TRBJ2-1,TGTGCCAGCAGCCGAGACAGGAGCTCCTACAATGAGCAGTTCTTC,CASSRDRSSYNEQFF
TRBD1,NA,TRBV6-5,TRBJ2-7,TGTGCCAGCAGTTACACGGACAGGTGGTACGAGCAGTACTTC,CASSYTDRWYEQYF
TRBD1,NA,TRBV19,TRBJ1-3,TGTGCCACCTGGACAGGGCGTACGAGGGGGACTGGAAACACCATATATTTT,CATWTGRTRGTGNTIYF
NA,NA,TRBV5-8,TRBJ2-1,TGTGCTAACCCCCCCTTAGGCGGAATATACAATGAGCAGTTCTTC,CANPPLGGIYNEQFF
TRBD2,NA,TRBV7-9,TRBJ2-5,TGTGCCAGCAGTGGGGAGGGCGGAGAGACCCAGTACTTC,CASSGEGGETQYF
NA,NA,TRBV6-5,TRBJ2-2,TGTGCCAGCAGTTACTGGGGACATCCGAACACCGGGGAGCTGTTTTTT,CASSYWGHPNTGELFF
TRBD1,NA,TRBV13,TRBJ2-2,TGTGCCAGCGAGGGACAGACCACCGGGGAGCTGTTTTTT,CASEGQTTGELFF
NA,NA,TRBV28,TRBJ2-7,TGTGCCAGCAGTTTGGTGCCGGGTTCTACCAGCGAGCAGTACTTC,CASSLVPGSTSEQYF
NA,NA,TRBV11-2,TRBJ2-7,TGTGCCAGCAGACTACGGACAGCCTCCTACGAGCAGTACTTC,CASRLRTASYEQYF
NA,NA,TRBV30,TRBJ2-7,TGTGCCTGGGACTCAAGTTCCTACGAGCAGTACTTC,CAWDSSSYEQYF
NA,NA,TRBV25-1,TRBJ2-4,TGTGCCAGCAGTGCGAAGACGTCGGCGGGACTAGCCAAAAACATTCAGTACTTC,CASSAKTSAGLAKNIQYF
TRBD2,NA,TRBV30,TRBJ2-3,TGTGCCTGGAGTCAATCGACTAGCGGAGGGGCAGATACGCAGTATTTT,CAWSQSTSGGADTQYF
TRBD2,NA,TRBV7-2,TRBJ2-1,TGTGCCAGCAGCTTAGCAGTAGCGGGAGACTGGTACAATGAGCAGTTCTTC,CASSLAVAGDWYNEQFF
NA,NA,TRBV11-2,TRBJ1-4,TGTGCCAGCAGCTTAGCCGGGTTTGTGAATGAAAAACTGTTTTTT,CASSLAGFVNEKLFF